The text below deals with one T cell receptor (beta chain). RNA in amounts of roughly 0.5 to 1 ug was reverse transcribed with random hexamers. Multiplex immunoSEQ PCR targeted 54 Vbeta and 13 Jbeta TCR beta segments. Via MiXCR, TCRdb re-called the immunoSEQ multiplex PCR reads, giving one row per CDR3 protein. The sample consists of about 300,000 distinct CDR3 sequences, over 75% of them appearing once. The data derive from a study of CD8 T cells in Susac syndrome. In germline, CDR1 is SGDLS, CDR2 YYNGEE. This CDR3 has 18 residues. Deletions cut 3 bases from V and 5 bases from J, with 26 bases between.

The clonotype originates from a human donor with multiple sclerosis. V is TRBV9 and J is TRBJ1-2, with D maybe TRBD1 (5 bases). Input material: CD8+ T cells from PBMCs. The CDR3 DNA reads TGTGCCAGCAGCGGAGACGGGAGTCTCGGGGCAGGGAAATATGGCTACACCTTC. Translation: CASSGDGSLGAGKYGYTF. Looking up the rest from reference TRBV9 and TRBJ1-2 gives the full variable domain: DSGVTQTPKHLITATGQRVTLRCSPRSGDLSVYWYQQSLDQGLQFLIQYYNGEERAKGNILERFSAQQFPDLHSELNLSSLELGDSALYFCASSGDGSLGAGKYGYTFGSGTRLTVV.